Listed below are T cell receptor beta chains from one sample, sequenced in a study of T cells in Graves' hyperthyroidism and ophthalmopathy. TCRdb independently ran MiXCR on the multiplex PCR reads; one entry per CDR3 protein. Of about 270,000 distinct CDR3 sequences listed, around 25% are singletons. Input material: blood. The receptors shown here come from a woman in her 40s with Graves' ophthalmopathy. The CDR3 runs from the conserved cysteine through the conserved F or W. D genes are given only for firm matches. The size of a clone is reported for some rows only, either as once, few or many, or as a class for expanded clones.

size	V	J	D	CDR3	DNA
many	TRBV7-9	TRBJ2-2	NA	CASSSPVGLKRTGELFF	TGTGCCAGCAGCTCTCCCGTCGGACTAAAACGCACCGGGGAGCTGTTTTTT
many	TRBV7-8	TRBJ2-7	TRBD2	CASSLEPGLAQTRYF	TGTGCCAGCAGCTTAGAGCCGGGACTAGCCCAGACAAGGTACTTC
many	TRBV2	TRBJ1-1	NA	CASSRGRTFEAFF	TGTGCCAGCAGTAGGGGCAGGACATTTGAAGCTTTCTTT
NA	TRBV6-1	TRBJ1-2	NA	CASRPGPLVHYGYTF	TGTGCCAGCAGGCCGGGTCCTTTAGTCCACTATGGCTACACCTTC
few	TRBV12-3/TRBV12-4	TRBJ2-7	NA	CASSRGLEQYF	TGTGCCAGCAGTAGGGGCCTCGAGCAGTACTTC
many	TRBV4-2	TRBJ1-3	NA	CASSQDLKRGNTIYF	TGTGCCAGCAGCCAAGATCTGAAACGAGGAAACACCATATATTTT
few	TRBV6-1	TRBJ1-2	NA	CASSTHWAGTNYGYTF	TGTGCCAGCAGTACCCATTGGGCAGGAACTAACTATGGCTACACCTTC
many	TRBV11-2	TRBJ2-5	TRBD1	CASSRRGLETQYF	TGTGCCAGCAGCCGAAGGGGGCTCGAGACCCAGTACTTC
many	TRBV12-3/TRBV12-4	TRBJ2-1	NA	CASSLNSGGGAEQFF	TGTGCCAGCAGTTTAAATAGCGGCGGCGGCGCTGAGCAGTTCTTC
NA	TRBV9	TRBJ1-2	NA	CASSPSGRGGYYGYNF	TGTGCCAGCAGCCCCTCCGGGAGAGGGGGTTACTATGGCTACAACTTC
many	TRBV20-1	TRBJ2-7	NA	CSARGLGEQYF	TGCAGTGCTAGAGGGCTAGGCGAGCAGTACTTC
many	TRBV14	TRBJ2-5	TRBD1	CASSRPQGATETQYF	TGTGCCAGCAGCCGACCGCAGGGGGCGACGGAGACCCAGTACTTC
NA	TRBV12-3/TRBV12-4	TRBJ1-1	TRBD1	CASKNMGQENTEAFF	TGTGCCAGCAAAAATATGGGACAGGAGAACACTGAAGCTTTCTTT
many	TRBV5-1	TRBJ2-7	TRBD2	CASSVMRGTYEQYF	TGCGCCAGCAGCGTTATGCGGGGGACCTACGAGCAGTACTTC
many	TRBV4-2	TRBJ1-5	NA	CASSQGDPLVDQPQHF	TGTGCCAGCAGCCAAGGGGACCCCCTGGTCGATCAGCCCCAGCATTTT
many	TRBV5-1	TRBJ2-5	TRBD2	CASSLGLAGVNGQETQYF	TGCGCCAGCAGCTTGGGGCTAGCGGGAGTGAATGGGCAAGAGACCCAGTACTTC
NA	TRBV12-5	TRBJ1-1	NA	CASTRVLNTEAFF	TGTGCTAGTACGCGGGTTTTGAACACTGAAGCTTTCTTT
NA	TRBV28	TRBJ2-7	TRBD1	CASSLGTGAFYEQYF	TGTGCCAGCAGTTTAGGGACAGGGGCCTTCTACGAGCAGTACTTC
NA	TRBV9	TRBJ1-5	TRBD1	CASSAQGAFQPQHF	TGTGCCAGCAGCGCACAGGGGGCCTTTCAGCCCCAGCATTTT
many	TRBV7-2	TRBJ2-7	TRBD1	CASSRRQGGLYEQYF	TGTGCCAGCAGCCGTCGACAGGGCGGGCTTTACGAGCAGTACTTC
NA	TRBV20-1	TRBJ2-7	NA	CSARDRRSNWYEQYF	TGCAGTGCCAGAGATCGGCGGTCTAACTGGTACGAGCAGTACTTC
NA	TRBV6-5	TRBJ1-1	NA	CASSYYGGRDEAFF	TGTGCCAGCAGTTACTATGGGGGACGAGATGAAGCTTTCTTT